This T cell receptor beta chain is drawn from a study of cytomegalovirus exposure and HLA in healthy donors. Study-level findings and limits: Many donors carried some public TCRs, although rarity characterized most TCR sequences. The authors confirmed in vitro that a few CMV-associated chains were specific for CMV antigens. The authors listed around 150 TCR beta chains as cytomegalovirus-associated. Cytomegalovirus status was reportedly diagnosed by the classifier with high sensitivity and specificity.

The assay was immunoSEQ multiplex PCR, and TCRdb's table has in-frame clones only and misses some. The repertoire has 57,000 or so clones, around 94% of them found once; the top ten carry 2% to 2.5%. Comment on this clone: Its antigen is not identified.

The CDR3 contains 14 residues. Germline loops: CDR1 MNHEY, CDR2 SVGAGI. V lost 4 bases and J lost 9, with 15 bases in between. Sequencing was performed on PBMCs. The clonotype comes from a man between 18 and 29 years old in good health and CMV-seronegative. J is TRBJ2-2 and V is TRBV6-5; D call uncertain. For the CDR3, the DNA is TGTGCCAGCAGTTCCCACGAACTCTCCCGGGAGCTGTTTTTT. Its protein product is CASSSHELSRELFF.